In this sample, the clone carrying this T cell receptor beta chain turned up a few times. Assay used: immunoSEQ multiplex PCR; TCRdb lists only in-frame clones, some missing. The profile covers over 450,000 clones, with 75% to 90% appearing a single time and around 0.9% taken by the ten largest. With V trimmed by 8 bases and J by 6 bases, 7 bases remained unmatched. The CDR3 is made up of 12 amino acids. Germline-derived CDR1 and CDR2 are SQVTM and ANQGSEA. This specimen comes from a study of blood T cell repertoires in COVID-19. The sample consisted of peripheral blood. This receptor was obtained from a man aged 18 to 35 with COVID-19, enrolled during active disease. The chain couples TRBV29-1 to TRBJ2-7; 10 bases are a match to TRBD2. In DNA form, the CDR3 reads TGCAGCTCAACTAGCGGGATGGGCGAGCAGTACTTC. This codes for CSSTSGMGEQYF.